Listed below are T cell receptor beta chains from one sample, sequenced in a study of T-cell memory formation after mild COVID-19. MiXCR, run by TCRdb on the 5' RACE reads, gives a single entry per CDR3 protein. The repertoire holds around 510,000 distinct CDR3 sequences, with less than 25% as singletons. Input material: PBMCs or a T cell subset sorted from them (not recorded which). These receptors were obtained from an adult woman who had mild COVID-19 (a few samples of this study predate the infection). Cell type and time point are not known. CDR3s include the opening cysteine and the closing phenylalanine or tryptophan. A D gene is named only where the DNA matches it firmly. Size is omitted from some rows. Given values are once, few, many or a class for expanded clones.

clone size	V gene	D gene	J gene	CDR3 protein	CDR3 DNA
few	TRBV5-1	-	TRBJ2-1	CASSGQTSSYNEQFF	TGCGCCAGCAGCGGACAGACTAGCTCCTACAATGAGCAGTTCTTC
-	TRBV24-1	TRBD1	TRBJ2-1	CATGDRGTYNEQFF	TGTGCCACCGGGGACAGAGGGACCTACAATGAGCAGTTCTTC
-	TRBV19	-	TRBJ2-7	CASSMGGEGNEQYF	TGTGCCAGTAGTATGGGAGGAGAGGGTAACGAGCAGTACTTC
-	TRBV30	-	TRBJ2-4	CAWSPSGNIQYF	TGTGCCTGGAGTCCTTCCGGGAACATTCAGTACTTC
-	TRBV27	-	TRBJ2-3	CASSVLGLLGDTQYF	TGTGCCAGCAGTGTATTGGGTCTCCTGGGAGATACGCAGTATTTT
few	TRBV4-3	-	TRBJ1-5	CASSQDASGPQHF	TGCGCCAGCAGCCAAGATGCGTCGGGGCCCCAGCATTTT
-	TRBV2	TRBD1	TRBJ1-1	CASSVGRQGNTEAFF	TGTGCCAGCAGTGTGGGGAGACAGGGAAACACTGAAGCTTTCTTT
-	TRBV5-1	TRBD1	TRBJ1-1	CASSLQGELLNTEAFF	TGCGCCAGCAGCTTACAGGGGGAGTTACTGAACACTGAAGCTTTCTTT
few	TRBV24-1	-	TRBJ2-7	CATSDLTPTGYEQYF	TGTGCCACCAGTGATTTAACCCCCACGGGCTACGAGCAGTACTTC
-	TRBV6-5	TRBD2	TRBJ2-7	CASSQGLAGGPYDEQYF	TGTGCCAGCAGCCAGGGACTAGCGGGGGGGCCCTACGACGAGCAGTACTTC
-	TRBV7-9	-	TRBJ2-7	CASSSLANEQYF	TGTGCCAGCAGCTCCCTTGCCAACGAGCAGTACTTC
-	TRBV27	-	TRBJ2-1	CASSLIGGGRNEQFF	TGTGCCAGCAGTTTAATAGGAGGGGGGCGCAATGAGCAGTTCTTC
few	TRBV12-3/TRBV12-4	-	TRBJ1-3	CASSLRRTPGNTIYF	TGTGCCAGCAGTCTACGCCGGACACCTGGAAACACCATATATTTT
few	TRBV5-1	-	TRBJ1-2	CASSPRGTRSRNYGYTF	TGCGCCAGCAGCCCCCGCGGGACGCGGTCCCGAAACTATGGCTACACCTTC
few	TRBV10-3	-	TRBJ1-2	CAISDVEFRGLNGYTF	TGTGCCATCAGTGACGTGGAATTCCGGGGGTTAAATGGCTACACCTTC
-	TRBV24-1	-	TRBJ2-3	CATSEGRNTDTQYF	TGTGCCACCAGTGAAGGGCGGAACACAGATACGCAGTATTTT
-	TRBV29-1	TRBD1	TRBJ2-1	CSVEADRGNKQFF	TGCAGCGTTGAAGCGGACAGGGGAAATAAGCAGTTCTTC
many	TRBV28	TRBD1	TRBJ2-3	CASRAPGTGVGHTQYF	TGTGCCAGCAGGGCCCCCGGGACAGGGGTCGGGCATACGCAGTATTTT
many	TRBV7-9	-	TRBJ2-7	CASSLDMSGEQYF	TGTGCCAGCAGCTTAGACATGAGCGGCGAGCAGTACTTC
-	TRBV5-1	TRBD2	TRBJ2-5	CASGLAGEETQYF	TGCGCCAGCGGCCTAGCGGGAGAAGAGACCCAGTACTTC
-	TRBV5-6	TRBD1	TRBJ2-7	CASSLVGDRGPYEQYF	TGTGCCAGCAGCTTGGTGGGGGACAGGGGTCCCTACGAGCAGTACTTC
-	TRBV18	TRBD1	TRBJ2-7	CASSSGQGKYEQYF	TGTGCCAGCTCATCCGGACAGGGGAAGTACGAGCAGTACTTC
-	TRBV24-1	TRBD2	TRBJ2-1	CATSDSSGPEQFF	TGTGCCACCAGTGATTCTAGCGGTCCTGAGCAGTTCTTC
-	TRBV14	-	TRBJ2-7	CASSLEGVGEQYF	TGTGCCAGCAGCTTAGAAGGCGTAGGCGAGCAGTACTTC
-	TRBV7-3	-	TRBJ1-1	CASSLTTAVGTEAFF	TGTGCCAGCAGCTTAACAACGGCGGTAGGCACTGAAGCTTTCTTT
many	TRBV5-6	-	TRBJ1-2	CASSLVGGANYGYTF	TGTGCCAGCAGCTTGGTAGGAGGCGCTAACTATGGCTACACCTTC
-	TRBV18	-	TRBJ2-3	CASSPPGGARLSTDTQYF	TGTGCCAGCTCACCGCCCGGCGGGGCCCGTCTAAGCACAGATACGCAGTATTTT
-	TRBV27	-	TRBJ1-2	CASSFHRGYGYTF	TGTGCCAGCAGTTTCCACCGGGGGTATGGCTACACCTTC
-	TRBV6-6	-	TRBJ1-2	CASSYSGRVMEDYGYTF	TGTGCCAGCAGTTACAGCGGCAGGGTGATGGAGGACTATGGCTACACCTTC
few	TRBV7-8	TRBD2	TRBJ2-3	CASSLGPPSGRASDTQYF	TGTGCCAGCAGCTTAGGTCCTCCTAGCGGGAGGGCGTCAGATACGCAGTATTTT
-	TRBV18	-	TRBJ2-7	CASSPLGGGGEQYF	TGTGCCAGCTCACCCCTGGGAGGGGGAGGCGAGCAGTACTTC
-	TRBV15	TRBD1	TRBJ1-2	CATSRRQGSYTF	TGTGCCACCAGCAGGCGACAGGGTAGCTACACCTTC
few	TRBV7-9	-	TRBJ2-6	CASTTESGANVLTF	TGTGCCAGCACTACCGAGTCTGGGGCCAACGTCCTGACTTTC
few	TRBV7-9	TRBD2	TRBJ2-3	CASRQAGGTDTQYF	TGTGCCAGCAGACAAGCGGGGGGCACAGATACGCAGTATTTT
-	TRBV29-1	TRBD2	TRBJ2-2	CSVVLAGAANTGELFF	TGCAGCGTTGTCCTAGCGGGGGCCGCGAACACCGGGGAGCTGTTTTTT
-	TRBV5-4	-	TRBJ2-2	CASSFNSQGELFF	TGTGCCAGCAGCTTTAACAGCCAAGGGGAGCTGTTTTTT
few	TRBV19	TRBD1	TRBJ1-2	CASSMQGAKWSYTF	TGTGCCAGTAGTATGCAGGGGGCGAAATGGAGTTACACCTTC
-	TRBV5-1	-	TRBJ2-6	CASSLDRWGPSGANVLTF	TGCGCCAGCAGCTTGGATCGCTGGGGACCCTCTGGGGCCAACGTCCTGACTTTC
many	TRBV4-1	-	TRBJ2-5	CASSQTLRAGLVQETQYF	TGCGCCAGCAGCCAGACGTTAAGGGCAGGTTTGGTTCAAGAGACCCAGTACTTC
-	TRBV18	-	TRBJ2-1	CASSPRAGDYNEQFF	TGTGCCAGCTCACCTCGGGCCGGAGACTACAATGAGCAGTTCTTC
-	TRBV7-3	-	TRBJ2-3	CASSKGAQRGTDTQYF	TGTGCCAGCAGCAAGGGGGCCCAGCGGGGCACAGATACGCAGTATTTT
-	TRBV2	-	TRBJ2-5	CASSGGVVTQYF	TGTGCCAGCAGTGGGGGAGTGGTAACCCAGTACTTC
few	TRBV7-9	-	TRBJ1-1	CASSLGRGAEAFF	TGTGCCAGCAGCTTAGGGAGAGGGGCTGAAGCTTTCTTT
many	TRBV11-2	-	TRBJ1-3	CASSKQTGSSGNTIYF	TGTGCCAGCAGCAAACAGACAGGCTCCTCTGGAAACACCATATATTTT
few	TRBV9	-	TRBJ2-5	CASKAFEQETQYF	TGTGCCAGCAAGGCGTTCGAACAAGAGACCCAGTACTTC
once	TRBV4-1	-	TRBJ1-2	CASSLWDSGSYGYTF	TGCGCCAGCAGCCTATGGGACTCCGGAAGCTATGGCTACACCTTC
-	TRBV5-1	-	TRBJ2-5	CASNPGQQQETQYF	TGCGCCAGCAACCCTGGACAGCAGCAAGAGACCCAGTACTTC
-	TRBV3-1	-	TRBJ1-6	CASSQGMVHSPLHF	TGTGCCAGCAGCCAAGGCATGGTTCATTCACCCCTCCACTTT
few	TRBV5-1	-	TRBJ2-1	CASRPDSLGFNEQFF	TGCGCCAGCAGACCCGACAGTTTGGGCTTCAATGAGCAGTTCTTC
-	TRBV12-3/TRBV12-4	-	TRBJ2-1	CASSLRLVYEQFF	TGTGCCAGCAGTTTACGGCTAGTATATGAGCAGTTCTTC
-	TRBV7-9	TRBD1	TRBJ2-5	CASSLVGTAKETQYF	TGTGCCAGCAGCTTAGTAGGGACAGCTAAAGAGACCCAGTACTTC
few	TRBV7-9	-	TRBJ1-1	CASSTIGGEAFF	TGTGCCAGCAGCACGATCGGGGGTGAAGCTTTCTTT
few	TRBV12-3/TRBV12-4	-	TRBJ1-1	CASSFDIRNTEAFF	TGTGCCAGCAGTTTCGACATCCGGAACACTGAAGCTTTCTTT
many	TRBV3-1	-	TRBJ2-3	CASSQGGKDTQYF	TGTGCCAGCAGCCAAGGAGGGAAAGATACGCAGTATTTT